Sequencing of this TCR beta chain was carried out in a study of post-analysis software for immune sequencing data. General study points: Controls had significantly higher normalized Chao1 diversity than multiple sclerosis patients. Five or six TRBV segments were more frequent in patients than controls; TRBV5-6, TRBV5-1 and TRBV20-1 belonged to this group.

This clonotype was seen more than once but under ten times. Its cognate antigen is unknown. The authors incorporated unique molecular identifiers into the TCR beta cDNA libraries. TCRdb passed the PCR reads through MiXCR, listing each CDR3 protein once. This sample has hundreds of thousands of distinct CDR3 sequences, with less than 40% found just once. Trimming left V 7 bases short and J 3 bases short, with 9 bases between. This CDR3 is built from 11 residues. CDR1 is DFQATT and CDR2 is SNEGSKA in the germline V gene (reference sequence). The sequence derives from a girl aged 10 to 17 with multiple sclerosis. The rearrangement uses TRBV20-1 and TRBJ1-2; no clear D gene. The sequenced sample consisted of blood. CDR3 in DNA: TGCAGTGTTACAGCCGACTATGGCTACACCTTC. It translates to CSVTADYGYTF.